The present T cell receptor beta chain was sequenced within a study of cytomegalovirus exposure and HLA in healthy donors. Assay used: immunoSEQ multiplex PCR; TCRdb lists only in-frame clones, some missing. This sample carries more than 300,000 clones, approximately 90% of them seen once, and the ten largest clones take 0.8% to 0.85%. Looked up from germline, CDR1 is SGHRS and CDR2 is YFSETQ. The CDR3 sequence is 12 residues long. V was pared by 0 bases and J by 6 bases, with 6 bases between. The sequence came from a young woman in good health and CMV-seronegative. The rearrangement links TRBV5-1 to TRBJ1-1; D gene ambiguous. The sample was PBMCs. The CDR3 loop is CASSLGRSEAFF. CDR3 coding DNA: TGCGCCAGCAGCTTGGGGAGGTCTGAAGCTTTCTTT.